A selection of T cell receptor beta chains follows, all from one sample in a study of blood T cell repertoires in COVID-19. Profiled with immunoSEQ multiplex PCR; TCRdb holds only in-frame clones, not every one. The profile covers about 200,000 clones, with roughly 80% appearing a single time and 5.5% taken by the ten largest. The source material was peripheral blood. Receptors were obtained from a woman in her 70s with acute or convalescent COVID-19. Both conserved end residues are trimmed from each CDR3. The order of the fields is V gene, J gene, CDR3 protein.

v_gene: TRBV29-1; j_gene: TRBJ1-2; CDR3aa: SVQGSYGYT
v_gene: TRBV28; j_gene: TRBJ2-7; CDR3aa: ASSPPREGAYEQY
v_gene: TRBV5-1; j_gene: TRBJ1-1; CDR3aa: ASSLQGVNTEAF
v_gene: TRBV19; j_gene: TRBJ2-5; CDR3aa: ASSIRGQGSETQY
v_gene: TRBV4-2; j_gene: TRBJ1-5; CDR3aa: ASSQRRGRGLGQPQH
v_gene: TRBV12-3/TRBV12-4; j_gene: TRBJ2-2; CDR3aa: ASSLRGSGELF
v_gene: TRBV5-1; j_gene: TRBJ2-3; CDR3aa: ASSLRDFEGTDTQY
v_gene: TRBV9; j_gene: TRBJ1-2; CDR3aa: ASSVNRGGYT
v_gene: TRBV4-1; j_gene: TRBJ1-5; CDR3aa: ASSQDGAQGFQPQH
v_gene: TRBV7-6; j_gene: TRBJ2-7; CDR3aa: ASSLSVTSGDEQY
v_gene: TRBV3-1/TRBV3-2; j_gene: TRBJ1-5; CDR3aa: ASSQDPTGLNQPQH
v_gene: TRBV7-2; j_gene: TRBJ1-1; CDR3aa: ASSSYPGGTEAF
v_gene: TRBV6-5; j_gene: TRBJ1-1; CDR3aa: ASSYSAGQSNTEAF
v_gene: TRBV3-1/TRBV3-2; j_gene: TRBJ2-2; CDR3aa: ASSQDVTGGRTGELF
v_gene: TRBV6-5; j_gene: TRBJ1-4; CDR3aa: ASSYSWQSNEKLF
v_gene: TRBV11-2; j_gene: TRBJ2-1; CDR3aa: ASSSKYGEQF
v_gene: TRBV5-1; j_gene: TRBJ2-5; CDR3aa: ASSLGDRLGETQY
v_gene: TRBV28; j_gene: TRBJ1-2; CDR3aa: ASNQGTNYGYT
v_gene: TRBV7-2; j_gene: TRBJ2-7; CDR3aa: ASSFGSGRAREQY
v_gene: TRBV30; j_gene: TRBJ2-7; CDR3aa: AWSVLAGVIYEQY
v_gene: TRBV19; j_gene: TRBJ2-1; CDR3aa: ASSVRREGRNEQF
v_gene: TRBV6-1; j_gene: TRBJ1-2; CDR3aa: ASSEEGVLTYGYT
v_gene: TRBV10-3; j_gene: TRBJ1-1; CDR3aa: ATGQNTEAF
v_gene: TRBV7-2; j_gene: TRBJ2-7; CDR3aa: ASSLSGGVYEQY
v_gene: TRBV11-1; j_gene: TRBJ2-1; CDR3aa: ASSNSGTAYNEQF
v_gene: TRBV6-5; j_gene: TRBJ2-1; CDR3aa: ASSYSAGFNEQF
v_gene: TRBV11-2; j_gene: TRBJ2-1; CDR3aa: ASSLVAGSSYNEQF
v_gene: TRBV27; j_gene: TRBJ2-1; CDR3aa: ASSSRDSPLNEQF